A single sample gave rise to the 16 T cell receptor beta chains below, sequenced in a study of cytomegalovirus exposure and HLA in healthy donors. Amplification used 60 Vbeta primers and 13 Jbeta primers. The protocol was immunoSEQ multiplex PCR, while the TCRdb copy is restricted to in-frame clones and leaves out a portion. Of roughly 180,000 clones detected, approximately 88% appear once; the ten largest clones hold 1.2%. Sequencing was carried out using PBMCs. These receptors all stem from a boy between 2 and 10 years old in good health and CMV-seronegative.

This clone was seen once. The J gene is TRBJ2-7, the V gene TRBV29-1; the match to TRBD2 covers 10 bases. In germline, CDR1 is SQVTM, CDR2 ANQGSEA. The CDR3 is 16 residues long. V lost 5 bases to trimming and J lost 6 bases; unmatched junction nucleotides: 16. The CDR3 nucleotides are TGCAGCGTTTTCTGGGGAGTAGCGGGAGGCCCCGGCGAGCAGTACTTC. Translation: CSVFWGVAGGPGEQYF.

The V gene is TRBV4-3, the J gene TRBJ1-4; no definite D call. The CDR3 runs to 17 residues. Trimming cost V 0 bases and J 4 bases, with 15 bases left between them. Germline V gives CDR1 LGHNA, CDR2 YSLEER. For the CDR3, the DNA is TGCGCCAGCAGCCAAGAAGCGGGAATCCCACTTAATGAAAAACTGTTTTTT. Amino acid sequence: CASSQEAGIPLNEKLFF.

The CDR3 sequence: CASSLLATGELFF. CDR3 in DNA: TGTGCCAGCAGCTTATTAGCTACCGGGGAGCTGTTTTTT. The chain has TRBV7-3 and TRBJ2-2; D not certain. The CDR3 has 13 amino acids. Germline CDR1 is SGHTA and CDR2 is FQGTGA. V lost 2 bases and J lost 5, with 6 bases in between.

This chain uses TRBV30 with TRBJ1-2; 8 positions match TRBD1. This CDR3 comprises 15 residues. Germline lookup yields CDR1 GTSNPN and CDR2 SVGIG (reference sequence). The V and J ends lost 3 bases and 6 bases, in that order; junction bases with no gene match: 12. The CDR3 coding sequence is TGTGCCTGGAGGACAGGGGATTTAAGCTGGGATGGCTACACCTTC. This encodes CAWRTGDLSWDGYTF.

The J gene is TRBJ2-7, the V gene TRBV27, with 9 bases fitting TRBD2. The CDR3 contains 19 residues. Germline V gives CDR1 MNHEY, CDR2 SMNVEV (reference sequence). The V gene end was trimmed by 2 bases and the J gene end by 0 bases; junction bases not matched to a gene: 14. CDR3 nucleotide sequence: TGTGCCAGCAGTTTAAGAATTCGCGGGAGGGGACAAGGCTCCTACGAGCAGTACTTC. This gives the protein CASSLRIRGRGQGSYEQYF.

This clone was observed a handful of times. The gene calls are TRBV18 and TRBJ1-1; D is unresolved. Germline values: CDR1 KGHSH, CDR2 LQKENI. This CDR3 comprises 13 residues. Trimming stripped 4 bases from V and 1 base from J, with 7 bases between. The CDR3 spells CASSLEENTEAFF. Written as DNA, the CDR3 is TGTGCCAGCTCACTGGAGGAGAACACTGAAGCTTTCTTT.

The chain combines TRBV30 with TRBJ2-1; TRBD1 might be the D (6 bases). From germline, CDR1 is GTSNPN and CDR2 SVGIG (reference sequence). V gave up 2 bases and J gave up 6 bases, with 17 bases separating them. The CDR3 covers 15 residues. CDR3: CAWSSGQGKGNEQFF. In nucleotides, the CDR3 is TGTGCCTGGAGTTCCGGGCAGGGGAAGGGCAATGAGCAGTTCTTC.

This chain uses TRBV6-5 with TRBJ1-1; 7 bases line up with TRBD1. The CDR3 sequence is 15 residues long. CDR1 and CDR2 (germline): MNHEY, SVGAGI. Losses at the gene ends were 0 bases for V and 2 bases for J; bases not matched to a gene: 3. This chain's CDR3 is CASSYSAGGNTEAFF. CDR3 DNA sequence: TGTGCCAGCAGTTACTCGGCAGGGGGTAACACTGAAGCTTTCTTT.

The rearrangement links TRBV19 to TRBJ2-5; TRBD1 matches 9 bases. Looked up from germline, CDR1 is LNHDA and CDR2 is SQIVND (reference sequence). V lost 4 bases to trimming and J lost 5 bases; unmatched junction nucleotides: 2. The CDR3 runs to 13 residues. CDR3 nucleotide sequence: TGTGCCAGTAGTAACAGGGGGCTGGAGACCCAGTACTTC. Its protein product is CASSNRGLETQYF.

The chain carries TRBV6-5 and TRBJ1-2; 7 bases agree with TRBD1. Trimming removed 2 bases from V and 6 bases from J; junction bases left unmatched: 6. The CDR3 is made up of 14 amino acids. Germline values: CDR1 MNHEY, CDR2 SVGAGI. The CDR3 DNA follows: TGTGCCAGCAGTTACCTTTCGACAGGGAATGGCTACACCTTC. This sequence encodes CASSYLSTGNGYTF.

The CDR3 region has the DNA TGTGCCAGCAGTCAGACAGATCGCTACGAGCAGTACTTC. It translates to CASSQTDRYEQYF. The chain employs TRBV27 and TRBJ2-7; D is possibly TRBD1 (5 bases). The ends were cut back, 5 bases at V and 3 bases at J, with 11 bases in the middle. The CDR3 consists of 13 residues. Per the germline V gene, CDR1 is MNHEY and CDR2 is SMNVEV (reference sequence).

The rearrangement links TRBV23-1 to TRBJ1-5; TRBD1 aligns across 9 bases. TRBV23-1 is treated as an ORF (open reading frame) with a function not yet certain. There are 15 residues in the CDR3. After removal of 0 bases from V and 7 bases from J, the junction contained 4 bases not matched to a gene. The CDR3 reads CASSQSYRGHQPQHF. The DNA of the CDR3 is TGCGCCAGCAGTCAATCGTACAGGGGGCACCAGCCCCAGCATTTT.

The chain has TRBV6-5 and TRBJ2-3, with 7 bases lining up with TRBD1. The trim removed 8 bases at V and 2 bases at J, leaving 7 bases unmatched. CDR3 size: 14 residues. Looked up from germline, CDR1 is MNHEY and CDR2 is SVGAGI. The CDR3 nucleotides are TGTGCCAGCGGTCTGACAGGGATCACAGATACGCAGTATTTT. Protein sequence: CASGLTGITDTQYF.

The chain joins TRBV6-5 to TRBJ2-5; 9 bases map to TRBD2. Germline values: CDR1 MNHEY, CDR2 SVGAGI. This CDR3 is 15 amino acids long. The V and J ends lost 5 bases and 5 bases, in that order; junction bases with no gene match: 9. Here the CDR3 reads CASSTLAGRRETQYF. In DNA form, the CDR3 reads TGTGCCAGCAGTACCCTAGCGGGAAGGAGGGAGACCCAGTACTTC.

V gene TRBV5-1 combines with J gene TRBJ2-1; TRBD2 matches 8 bases. This CDR3 has 18 residues. V shed 3 bases and J 0 bases; nucleotides not matched to a gene: 11. The germline V gene has CDR1 SGHRS and CDR2 YFSETQ. CDR3 bases: TGCGCCAGCAGCTCGGGCGGTGGAAGCGGGAGCTCCTACAATGAGCAGTTCTTC. Translation: CASSSGGGSGSSYNEQFF.

The rearrangement uses TRBV19 and TRBJ2-2; unclear D gene. The germline V gene encodes CDR1 LNHDA and CDR2 SQIVND (reference sequence). Trimming removed 5 bases from V and 7 bases from J, with 11 bases in between. The CDR3 has 13 amino acids. The CDR3 DNA reads as TGTGCCAGTAGTTGGGCAGGAAACGGGGAGCTGTTTTTT. Its translation is CASSWAGNGELFF. Looking up the rest from reference TRBV19 and TRBJ2-2 gives the full variable domain: DGGITQSPKYLFRKEGQNVTLSCEQNLNHDAMYWYRQDPGQGLRLIYYSQIVNDFQKGDIAEGYSVSREKKESFPLTVTSAQKNPTAFYLCASSWAGNGELFFGEGSRLTVL.